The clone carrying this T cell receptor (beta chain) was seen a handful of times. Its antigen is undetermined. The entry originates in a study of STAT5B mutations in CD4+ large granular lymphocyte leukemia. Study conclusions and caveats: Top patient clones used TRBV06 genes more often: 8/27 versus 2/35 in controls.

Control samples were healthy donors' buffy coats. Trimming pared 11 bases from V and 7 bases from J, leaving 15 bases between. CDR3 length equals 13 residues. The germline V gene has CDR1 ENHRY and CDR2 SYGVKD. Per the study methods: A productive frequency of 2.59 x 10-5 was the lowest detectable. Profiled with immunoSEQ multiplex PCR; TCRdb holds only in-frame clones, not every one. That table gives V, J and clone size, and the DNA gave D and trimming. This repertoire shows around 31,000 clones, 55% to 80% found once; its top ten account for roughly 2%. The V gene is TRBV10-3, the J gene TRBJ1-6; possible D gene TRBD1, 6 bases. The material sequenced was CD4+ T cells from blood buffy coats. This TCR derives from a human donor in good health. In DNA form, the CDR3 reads TGTGCCGCCAGGTGGCAGGGGAATTCACCCCTCCACTTT. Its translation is CAARWQGNSPLHF.